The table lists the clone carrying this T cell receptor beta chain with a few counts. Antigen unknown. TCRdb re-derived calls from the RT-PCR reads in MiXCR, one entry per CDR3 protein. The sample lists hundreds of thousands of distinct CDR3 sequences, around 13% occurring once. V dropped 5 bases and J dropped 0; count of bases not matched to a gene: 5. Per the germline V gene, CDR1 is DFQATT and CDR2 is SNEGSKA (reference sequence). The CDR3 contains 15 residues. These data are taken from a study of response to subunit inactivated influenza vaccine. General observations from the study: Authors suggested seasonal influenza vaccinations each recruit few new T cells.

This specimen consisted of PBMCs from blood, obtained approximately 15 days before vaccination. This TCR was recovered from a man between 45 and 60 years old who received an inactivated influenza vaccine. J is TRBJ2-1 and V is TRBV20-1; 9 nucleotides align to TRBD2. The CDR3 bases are TGCAGTGCTTCCCCGACTAGCGGCTCCTACAATGAGCAGTTCTTC. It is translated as CSASPTSGSYNEQFF.